Each of the 7 T cell receptor beta chains below was sequenced from the same sample in a study of CD8+ T cells in alopecia areata. Treatment indicated: oral pan-JAK inhibitor, 5-10 mg twice daily. The sequencing template was cDNA reverse transcribed from extracted RNA. Clones were sequenced by immunoSEQ multiplex PCR, and TCRdb holds only the in-frame ones, with some missing. The sample has approximately 190,000 clones, 58% seen once. The sample was CD4+ T cells sorted from blood, taken at week 24, from a patient treated with tofacitinib. The receptors were gathered from a human donor with alopecia areata.

The chain uses TRBV28 and TRBJ1-2; D uncertain. Trimming cost V 2 bases and J 1 base, with 8 bases left between them. Germline V lookup: CDR1 MDHEN, CDR2 SYDVKM. The CDR3 consists of 14 residues. CDR3 protein: CASSLGLRNYGYTF. The CDR3 region has the DNA TGTGCCAGCAGTTTAGGCCTCCGTAACTATGGCTACACCTTC.

This clone was seen more than once but under ten times. This chain uses TRBV19 with TRBJ1-1; D unclear. Trimming left V 6 bases short and J 4 bases short, with 18 bases between. The V gene's germline CDR1 is LNHDA and CDR2 SQIVND (reference sequence). The CDR3 extends over 15 amino acids. The CDR3 nucleotides read TGTGCCAGTAGAGGGAATTCAGTGCGACCCACTGAAGCTTTCTTT. Residues: CASRGNSVRPTEAFF.

The chain combines TRBV15 with TRBJ1-5; D not certain. Trimming took off 1 base at V and 3 bases at J, with 19 bases between the two ends. CDR1 and CDR2 (germline): LNHNV, YYDKDF (reference sequence). The CDR3 runs 18 residues. In DNA form, the CDR3 reads TGTGCCACCAGCAGAGCAGTTTCCAGGACGCCTATCAATCAGCCCCAGCATTTT. It specifies CATSRAVSRTPINQPQHF. The variable domain in full, with the rest retrieved from reference TRBV15 and TRBJ1-5, is DAMVIQNPRYQVTQFGKPVTLSCSQTLNHNVMYWYQQKSSQAPKLLFHYYDKDFNNEADTPDNFQSRRPNTSFCFLDIRSPGLGDTAMYLCATSRAVSRTPINQPQHFGDGTRLSIL.

This clone was found a few times. The chain couples TRBV18 to TRBJ2-1; TRBD1 matches at 8 bases. Per germline, CDR1 KGHSH and CDR2 LQKENI. V lost 4 bases, J lost 5 bases, and 13 bases stayed unmatched. The CDR3 sequence is 17 residues long. CDR3 DNA sequence: TGTGCCAGCTCACGGGCGGGGCAGGGGGCGATGGACAATGAGCAGTTCTTC. This gives the protein CASSRAGQGAMDNEQFF.

The rearrangement uses TRBV5-4 and TRBJ2-2; unclear D gene. CDR1 and CDR2 from the germline V gene are SGHNT and YYREEE (reference sequence). Trimming took off 2 bases at V and 0 bases at J, with 11 bases between the two ends. The length of the CDR3 is 16 residues. The CDR3 DNA sequence: TGTGCCAGCAGCTTCTGGGCGGTCGCGAACACCGGGGAGCTGTTTTTT. Translated: CASSFWAVANTGELFF.

As regards this clone: One end of the junction is discordant with germline, which a read error may explain. The CDR3 DNA sequence: TGCGCCAGCACCTTGGAGCCTTCCACAGATACGCAGTATTTT. Encoded protein: CASTLEPSTDTQYF. This chain joins TRBV5-1 and TRBJ2-3; D gene ambiguous. The CDR3 is 14 amino acids. CDR1 and CDR2 (germline): SGHRS, YFSETQ. The whole variable domain, remainder taken from reference TRBV5-1 and TRBJ2-3, is KAGVTQTPRYLIKTRGQQVTLSCSPISGHRSVSWYQQTPGQGLQFLFEYFSETQRNKGNFPGRFSGRQFSNSRSEMNVSTLELGDSALYLCASTLEPSTDTQYFGPGTRLTVL.

The J gene is TRBJ1-2, the V gene TRBV18; 7 nucleotides match TRBD1. The CDR3 runs 13 residues. The germline CDR1 and CDR2 sequences are KGHSH and LQKENI. Trimming took 1 base from V and 6 from J; bases not matched to a gene: 2. CDR3 protein: CASSPLTGDGYTF. The CDR3 bases are TGTGCCAGCTCACCACTAACAGGGGATGGCTACACCTTC.